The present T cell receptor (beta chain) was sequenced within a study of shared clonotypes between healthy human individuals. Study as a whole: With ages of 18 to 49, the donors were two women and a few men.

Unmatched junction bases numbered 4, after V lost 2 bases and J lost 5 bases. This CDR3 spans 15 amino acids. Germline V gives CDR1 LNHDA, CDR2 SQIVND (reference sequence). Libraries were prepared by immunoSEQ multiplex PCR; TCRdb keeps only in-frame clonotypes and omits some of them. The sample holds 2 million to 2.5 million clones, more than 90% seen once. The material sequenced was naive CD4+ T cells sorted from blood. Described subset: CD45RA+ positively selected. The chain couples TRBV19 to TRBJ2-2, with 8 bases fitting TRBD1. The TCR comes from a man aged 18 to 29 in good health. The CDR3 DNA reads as TGTGCCAGTAGTATACACAGGGGGACGACCGGGGAGCTGTTTTTT. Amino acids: CASSIHRGTTGELFF.